The clone carrying this TCR beta chain has a single count. What it binds is unknown. Germline CDR1 is SEHNR and CDR2 is FQNEAQ (reference sequence). The CDR3 is made up of 17 amino acids. Deletions cut 5 bases from V and 0 bases from J, with 17 bases between. In making TCR beta libraries, quantitative 5'-RACE with molecular barcodes was used. TCRdb used MiXCR to reprocess the 5' RACE reads, holding one entry per CDR3 protein. The table has fewer than 750,000 distinct CDR3 sequences, under 20% seen once. This entry is derived from a study of CD8 T cells in ankylosing spondylitis. Whole-study results and caveats: Matched ankylosing spondylitis synovial fluid reportedly contained a significantly enriched population of disease-linked clones. A number of the motif variants had already been described in reactive arthritis synovial fluid and blood. Characteristic, it appeared, of ankylosing spondylitis blood was a TCR beta motif of eight highly homologous variants.

This sequence joins TRBV7-9 and TRBJ2-1, with D perhaps TRBD2 (6 bases). The TCR originated in a male donor with ankylosing spondylitis. The sample comprised blood, either unsorted or a sorted T cell fraction (not recorded which). CDR3 bases: TGTGCCAGCAGCGATCCCGGGAGCCCAAGCTCCTACAATGAGCAGTTCTTC. Translated: CASSDPGSPSSYNEQFF.